This T cell receptor beta chain appears in the sequencing data of a study of blood T cell repertoires in COVID-19. The CDR3 is made up of 13 amino acids. The germline V gene has CDR1 LGHDT and CDR2 YNNKEL (reference sequence). The V and J ends lost 7 bases and 6 bases respectively, with 12 bases between them. Repertoires were generated with immunoSEQ multiplex PCR, while TCRdb's copy carries only in-frame clones and drops some. This table holds some 670,000 clones, 70% to 90% found once. The clonotype comes from a woman younger than 35 with acute or convalescent COVID-19. This sequence joins TRBV3-1 (or the pseudogene TRBV3-2) and TRBJ2-2, with D perhaps TRBD2 (5 bases). The specimen was peripheral blood. The CDR3 DNA is TGTGCCAGCACCCCCTCCGGGGCCGGGGAGCTGTTTTTT. This encodes CASTPSGAGELFF.